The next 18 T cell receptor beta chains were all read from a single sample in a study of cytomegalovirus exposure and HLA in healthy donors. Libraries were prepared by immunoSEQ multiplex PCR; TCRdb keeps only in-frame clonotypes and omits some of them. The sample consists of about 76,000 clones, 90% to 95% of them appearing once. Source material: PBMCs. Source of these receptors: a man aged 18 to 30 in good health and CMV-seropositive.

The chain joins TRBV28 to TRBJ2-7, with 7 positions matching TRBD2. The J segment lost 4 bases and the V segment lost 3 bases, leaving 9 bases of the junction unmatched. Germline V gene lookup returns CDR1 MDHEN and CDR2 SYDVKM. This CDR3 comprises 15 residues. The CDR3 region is CASSFIGGSDYEQYF. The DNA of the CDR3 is TGTGCCAGCAGTTTTATCGGCGGGAGTGATTACGAGCAGTACTTC.

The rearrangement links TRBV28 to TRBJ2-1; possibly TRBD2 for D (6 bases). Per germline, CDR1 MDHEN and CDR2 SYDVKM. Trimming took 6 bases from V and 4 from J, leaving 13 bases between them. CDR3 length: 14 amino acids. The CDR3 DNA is TGTGCCAGCAGGACGCCGGGACTTTACAATGAGCAGTTCTTC. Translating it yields CASRTPGLYNEQFF.

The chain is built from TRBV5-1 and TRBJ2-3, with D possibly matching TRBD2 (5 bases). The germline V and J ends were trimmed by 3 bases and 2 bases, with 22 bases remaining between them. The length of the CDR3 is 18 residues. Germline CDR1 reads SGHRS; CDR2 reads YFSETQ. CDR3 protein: CASSSFSTNGGTTDTQYF. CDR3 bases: TGCGCCAGCAGCTCCTTTTCAACGAATGGAGGTACCACAGATACGCAGTATTTT.

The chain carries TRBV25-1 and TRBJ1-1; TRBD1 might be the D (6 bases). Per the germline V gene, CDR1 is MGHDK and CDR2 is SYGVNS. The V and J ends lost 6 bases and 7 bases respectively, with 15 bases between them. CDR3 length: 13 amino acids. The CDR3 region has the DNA TGTGCCAGCAGCTTCGGGGGGCGGGGTGAAGCTTTCTTT. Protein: CASSFGGRGEAFF.

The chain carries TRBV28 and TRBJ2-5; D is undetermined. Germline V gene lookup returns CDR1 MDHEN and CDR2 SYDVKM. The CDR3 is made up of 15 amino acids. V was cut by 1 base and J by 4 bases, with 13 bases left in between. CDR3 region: CASSLSGARGETQYF. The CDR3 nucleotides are TGTGCCAGCAGTTTATCTGGCGCACGAGGAGAGACCCAGTACTTC. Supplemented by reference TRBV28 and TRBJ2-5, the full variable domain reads DVKVTQSSRYLVKRTGEKVFLECVQDMDHENMFWYRQDPGLGLRLIYFSYDVKMKEKGDIPEGYSVSREKKERFSLILESASTNQTSMYLCASSLSGARGETQYFGPGTRLLVL.

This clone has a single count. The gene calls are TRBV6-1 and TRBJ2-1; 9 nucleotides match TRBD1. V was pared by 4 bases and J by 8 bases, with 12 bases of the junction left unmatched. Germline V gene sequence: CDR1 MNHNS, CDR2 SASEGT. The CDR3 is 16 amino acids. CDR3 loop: CASSGSGTGSIDEQFF. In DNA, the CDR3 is TGTGCCAGCAGTGGGTCCGGGACAGGGTCAATCGATGAGCAGTTCTTC.

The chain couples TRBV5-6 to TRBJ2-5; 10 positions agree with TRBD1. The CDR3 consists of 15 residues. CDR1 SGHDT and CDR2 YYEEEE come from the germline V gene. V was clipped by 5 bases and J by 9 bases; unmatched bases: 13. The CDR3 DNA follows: TGTGCCAGCAGAACGGAGACAGGGGGCGAGATAGCCCAGTACTTC. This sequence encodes CASRTETGGEIAQYF.

The chain's CDR3 is CASSVDYSYNEQFF. DNA for the CDR3: TGTGCCAGCAGCGTAGACTACTCCTACAATGAGCAGTTCTTC. V usage is TRBV9 and J usage is TRBJ2-1; D is unclear. Trimming pared 0 bases from V and 0 bases from J, leaving 4 bases between. This CDR3 spans 14 amino acids. CDR1 SGDLS and CDR2 YYNGEE come from the germline V gene.

The CDR3 loop reads CASSTREAPYNEQFF. The DNA for the CDR3 is TGTGCCAGTAGTACGCGGGAGGCCCCCTACAATGAGCAGTTCTTC. The chain recombines TRBV19 with TRBJ2-1, with TRBD2 identical over 8 bases. V trimming: 4 bases; J trimming: 2 bases; junction bases outside the gene matches: 4. CDR3 length: 15 amino acids. CDR1 and CDR2 from the germline V gene are LNHDA and SQIVND (reference sequence).

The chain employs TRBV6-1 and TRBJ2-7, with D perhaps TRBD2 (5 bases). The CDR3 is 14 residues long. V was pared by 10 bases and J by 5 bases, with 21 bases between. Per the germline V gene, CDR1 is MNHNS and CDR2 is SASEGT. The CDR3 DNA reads TGTGCCACGCGAGGGTCCGGAGTCGGTCACGAGCAGTACTTC. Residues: CATRGSGVGHEQYF.

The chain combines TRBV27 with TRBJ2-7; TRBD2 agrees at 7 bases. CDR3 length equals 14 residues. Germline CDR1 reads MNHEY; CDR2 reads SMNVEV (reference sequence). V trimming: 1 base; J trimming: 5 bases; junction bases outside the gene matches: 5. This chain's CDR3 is CASSLFREDNEQYF. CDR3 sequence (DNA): TGTGCCAGCAGTTTATTCCGGGAGGATAACGAGCAGTACTTC.

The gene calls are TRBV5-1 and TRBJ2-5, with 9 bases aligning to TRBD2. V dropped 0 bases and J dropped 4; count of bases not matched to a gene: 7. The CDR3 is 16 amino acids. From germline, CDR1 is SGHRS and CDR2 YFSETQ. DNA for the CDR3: TGCGCCAGCAGCTTGGCGGCGGGAGGGCCCGGAGAGACCCAGTACTTC. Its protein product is CASSLAAGGPGETQYF.

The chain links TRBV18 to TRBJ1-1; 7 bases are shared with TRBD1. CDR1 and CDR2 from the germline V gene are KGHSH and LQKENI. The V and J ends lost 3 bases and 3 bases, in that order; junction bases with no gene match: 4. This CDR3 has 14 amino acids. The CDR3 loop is CASSPTGYDTEAFF. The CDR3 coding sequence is TGTGCCAGCTCACCGACAGGGTACGACACTGAAGCTTTCTTT.

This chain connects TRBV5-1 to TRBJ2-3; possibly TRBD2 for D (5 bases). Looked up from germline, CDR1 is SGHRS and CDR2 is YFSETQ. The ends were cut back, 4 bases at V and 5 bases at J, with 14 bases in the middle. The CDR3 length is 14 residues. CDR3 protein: CASSLEQEGDTQYF. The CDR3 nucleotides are TGCGCCAGCAGCCTGGAACAAGAGGGAGATACGCAGTATTTT.

In nucleotides, the CDR3 is TGTGCCAGCCTCGAGGGATACGGACCGCACTCTGGAAACACCATATATTTT. Translating gives CASLEGYGPHSGNTIYF. The chain recombines TRBV2 with TRBJ1-3, with D unclear. The V and J ends lost 8 bases and 0 bases respectively, with 20 bases between them. The CDR3 extends over 17 amino acids. CDR1 and CDR2 (germline): SNHLY, FYNNEI. Together with reference TRBV2 and TRBJ1-3, the CDR3 gives the full variable domain: EPEVTQTPSHQVTQMGQEVILRCVPISNHLYFYWYRQILGQKVEFLVSFYNNEISEKSEIFDDQFSVERPDGSNFTLKIRSTKLEDSAMYFCASLEGYGPHSGNTIYFGEGSWLTVV.

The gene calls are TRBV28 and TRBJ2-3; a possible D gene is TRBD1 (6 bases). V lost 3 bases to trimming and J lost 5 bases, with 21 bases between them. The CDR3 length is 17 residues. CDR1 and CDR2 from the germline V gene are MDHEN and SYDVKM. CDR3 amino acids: CASSFPGVSRIRDTQYF. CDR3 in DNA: TGTGCCAGCAGTTTCCCAGGGGTTTCCCGCATTCGAGATACGCAGTATTTT. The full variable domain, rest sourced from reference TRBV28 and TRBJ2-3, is DVKVTQSSRYLVKRTGEKVFLECVQDMDHENMFWYRQDPGLGLRLIYFSYDVKMKEKGDIPEGYSVSREKKERFSLILESASTNQTSMYLCASSFPGVSRIRDTQYFGPGTRLTVL.

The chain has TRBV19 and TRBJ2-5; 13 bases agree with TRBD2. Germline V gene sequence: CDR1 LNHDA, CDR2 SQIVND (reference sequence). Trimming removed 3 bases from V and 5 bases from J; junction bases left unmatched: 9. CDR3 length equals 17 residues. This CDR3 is CASSMVRTSGSLETQYF. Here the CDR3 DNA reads TGTGCCAGTAGTATGGTTAGGACTAGCGGGAGTCTGGAGACCCAGTACTTC.

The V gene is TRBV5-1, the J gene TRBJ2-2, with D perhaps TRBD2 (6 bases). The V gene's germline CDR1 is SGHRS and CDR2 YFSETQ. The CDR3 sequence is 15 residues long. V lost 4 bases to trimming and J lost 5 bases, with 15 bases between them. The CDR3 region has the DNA TGCGCCAGCAGCCTGGGGGGACTTGAGACCGGGGAGCTGTTTTTT. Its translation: CASSLGGLETGELFF.